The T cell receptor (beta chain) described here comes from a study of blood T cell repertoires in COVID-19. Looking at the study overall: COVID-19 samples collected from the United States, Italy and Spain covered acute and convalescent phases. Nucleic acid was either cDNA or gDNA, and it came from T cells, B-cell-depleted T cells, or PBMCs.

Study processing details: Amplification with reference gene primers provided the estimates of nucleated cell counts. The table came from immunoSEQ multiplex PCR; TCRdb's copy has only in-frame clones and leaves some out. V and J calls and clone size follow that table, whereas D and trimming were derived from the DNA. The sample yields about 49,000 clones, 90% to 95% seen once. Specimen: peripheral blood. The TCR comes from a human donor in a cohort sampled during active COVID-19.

The CDR3 loop is CASSAETATLRSPQYF. The CDR3 bases are TGTGCCAGCAGTGCCGAGACAGCTACCCTACGAAGCCCCCAGTACTTC. The chain uses TRBV27 and TRBJ2-5, with a possible D match to TRBD1 (5 bases). The CDR3 spans 16 residues. The V end lost 5 bases, the J end lost 9 bases, and 25 bases lay between the germline ends. The germline V gene has CDR1 MNHEY and CDR2 SMNVEV (reference sequence).